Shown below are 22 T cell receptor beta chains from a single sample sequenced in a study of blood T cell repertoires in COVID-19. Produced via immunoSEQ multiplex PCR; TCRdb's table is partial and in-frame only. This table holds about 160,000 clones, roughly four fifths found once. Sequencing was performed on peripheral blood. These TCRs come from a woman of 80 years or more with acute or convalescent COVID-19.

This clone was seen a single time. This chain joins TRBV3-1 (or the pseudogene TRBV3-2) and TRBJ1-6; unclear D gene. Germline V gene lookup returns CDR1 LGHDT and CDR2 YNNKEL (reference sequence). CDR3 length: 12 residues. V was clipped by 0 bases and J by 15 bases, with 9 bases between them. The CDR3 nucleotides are TGTGCCAGCAGCCAAGAAACAATGTTCCTCCACTTT. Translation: CASSQETMFLHF.

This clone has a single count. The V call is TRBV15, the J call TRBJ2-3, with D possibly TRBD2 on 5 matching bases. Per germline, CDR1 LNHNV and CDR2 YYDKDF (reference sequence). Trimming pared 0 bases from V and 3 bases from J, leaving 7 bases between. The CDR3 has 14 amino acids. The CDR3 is CATSRDGGTDTQYF. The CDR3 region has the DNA TGTGCCACCAGCAGAGATGGAGGAACAGATACGCAGTATTTT.

CDR3 protein: CASSFMAGWLEETQYF. In nucleotides, the CDR3 is TGTGCCAGCAGCTTTATGGCAGGGTGGTTAGAAGAGACCCAGTACTTC. The chain is built from TRBV5-5 and TRBJ2-5; possible D gene TRBD1, 5 bases. V was shortened by 2 bases and J by 3 bases, with 17 bases between the two germline ends. The CDR3 runs to 16 residues. From germline, CDR1 is SGHKS and CDR2 YYEKEE (reference sequence).

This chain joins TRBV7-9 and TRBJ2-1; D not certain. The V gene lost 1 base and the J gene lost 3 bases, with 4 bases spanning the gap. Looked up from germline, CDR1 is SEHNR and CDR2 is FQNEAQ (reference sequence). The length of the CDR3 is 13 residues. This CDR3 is CASSLDSYNEQFF. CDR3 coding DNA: TGTGCCAGCAGCTTAGACAGCTACAATGAGCAGTTCTTC.

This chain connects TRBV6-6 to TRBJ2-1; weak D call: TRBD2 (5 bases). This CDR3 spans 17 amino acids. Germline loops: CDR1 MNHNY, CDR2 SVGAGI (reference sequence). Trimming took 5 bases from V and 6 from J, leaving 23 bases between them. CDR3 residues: CASSPRGGSVVANEQFF. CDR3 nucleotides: TGTGCCAGCAGTCCGAGAGGTGGGAGCGTAGTTGCCAATGAGCAGTTCTTC.

DNA for the CDR3: TGTGCCAGCAGCTTCCGGGAGGGGAGGACTGAAGCTTTCTTT. Protein product: CASSFREGRTEAFF. This rearrangement joins TRBV5-5 to TRBJ1-1; maybe TRBD1 (5 bases). The V end was cut by 2 bases, the J end by 5 bases, with 13 bases between. Germline V lookup: CDR1 SGHKS, CDR2 YYEKEE (reference sequence). The CDR3 runs 14 residues.

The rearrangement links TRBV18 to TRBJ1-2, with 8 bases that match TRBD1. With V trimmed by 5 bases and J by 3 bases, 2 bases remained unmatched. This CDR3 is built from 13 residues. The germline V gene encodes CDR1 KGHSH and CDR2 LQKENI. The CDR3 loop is CASSDRGDYGYTF. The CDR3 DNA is TGTGCCAGCTCAGACAGGGGAGACTATGGCTACACCTTC. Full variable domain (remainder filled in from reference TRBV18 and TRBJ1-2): NAGVMQNPRHLVRRRGQEARLRCSPMKGHSHVYWYRQLPEEGLKFMVYLQKENIIDESGMPKERFSAEFPKEGPSILRIQQVVRGDSAAYFCASSDRGDYGYTFGSGTRLTVV.

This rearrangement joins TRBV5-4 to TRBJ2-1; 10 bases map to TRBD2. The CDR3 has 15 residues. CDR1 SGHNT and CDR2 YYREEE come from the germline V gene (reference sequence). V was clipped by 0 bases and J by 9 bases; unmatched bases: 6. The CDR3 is CASSLDLAGAGEQFF. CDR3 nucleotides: TGTGCCAGCAGCTTGGATCTAGCGGGAGCGGGTGAGCAGTTCTTC.

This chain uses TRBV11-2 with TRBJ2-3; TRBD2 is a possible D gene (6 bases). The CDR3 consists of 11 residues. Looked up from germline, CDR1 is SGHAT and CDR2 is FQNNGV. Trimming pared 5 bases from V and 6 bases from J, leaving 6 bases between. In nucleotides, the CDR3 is TGTGCCAGCAGCGGGGGGGATACGCAGTATTTT. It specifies CASSGGDTQYF.

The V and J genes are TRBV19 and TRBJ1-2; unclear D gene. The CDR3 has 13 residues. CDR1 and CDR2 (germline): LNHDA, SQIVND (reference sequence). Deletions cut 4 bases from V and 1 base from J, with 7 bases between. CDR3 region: CASSRRDNYGYTF. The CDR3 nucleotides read TGTGCCAGTAGTAGGAGGGATAACTATGGCTACACCTTC.

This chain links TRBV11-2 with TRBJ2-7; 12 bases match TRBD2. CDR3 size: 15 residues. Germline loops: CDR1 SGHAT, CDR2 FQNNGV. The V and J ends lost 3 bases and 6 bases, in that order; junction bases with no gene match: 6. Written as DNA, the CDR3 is TGTGCCAGCAGCTTGCGACTAGCGGGAGCGAGCGAGCAGTACTTC. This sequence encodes CASSLRLAGASEQYF. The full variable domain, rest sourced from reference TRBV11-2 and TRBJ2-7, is EAGVAQSPRYKIIEKRQSVAFWCNPISGHATLYWYQQILGQGPKLLIQFQNNGVVDDSQLPKDRFSAERLKGVDSTLKIQPAKLEDSAVYLCASSLRLAGASEQYFGPGTRLTVT.

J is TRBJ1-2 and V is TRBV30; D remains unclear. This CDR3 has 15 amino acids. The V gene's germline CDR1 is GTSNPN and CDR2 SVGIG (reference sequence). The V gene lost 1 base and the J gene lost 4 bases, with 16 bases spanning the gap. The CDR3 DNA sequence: TGTGCCTGGAGTGCCGGGGTAGGTTCGACCTATGGCTACACCTTC. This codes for CAWSAGVGSTYGYTF.

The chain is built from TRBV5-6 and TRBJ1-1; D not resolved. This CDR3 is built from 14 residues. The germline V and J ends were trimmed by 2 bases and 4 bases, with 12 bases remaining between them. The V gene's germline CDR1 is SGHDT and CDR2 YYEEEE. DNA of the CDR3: TGTGCCAGCAGCTTCCCCGGCTCGGGCACTGAAGCTTTCTTT. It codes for CASSFPGSGTEAFF.

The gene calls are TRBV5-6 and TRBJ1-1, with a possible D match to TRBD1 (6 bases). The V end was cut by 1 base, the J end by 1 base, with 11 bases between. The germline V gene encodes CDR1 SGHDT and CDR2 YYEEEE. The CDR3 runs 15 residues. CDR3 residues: CASSLFKTGNTEAFF. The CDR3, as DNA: TGTGCCAGCAGCTTGTTCAAGACAGGGAACACTGAAGCTTTCTTT.

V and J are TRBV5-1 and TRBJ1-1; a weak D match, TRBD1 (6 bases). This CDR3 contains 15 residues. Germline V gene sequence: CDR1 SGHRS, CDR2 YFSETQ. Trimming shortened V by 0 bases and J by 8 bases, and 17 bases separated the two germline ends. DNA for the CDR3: TGCGCCAGCAGCTTGGTGGGGGCGGAAGTCTGGGAAGCTTTCTTT. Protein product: CASSLVGAEVWEAFF.

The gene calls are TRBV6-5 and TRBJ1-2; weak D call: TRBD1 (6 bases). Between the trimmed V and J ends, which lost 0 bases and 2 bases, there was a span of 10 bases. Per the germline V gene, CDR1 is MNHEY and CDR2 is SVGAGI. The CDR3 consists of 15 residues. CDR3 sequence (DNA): TGTGCCAGCAGTTACTCCGAGGGGGAAAACTATGGCTACACCTTC. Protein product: CASSYSEGENYGYTF.

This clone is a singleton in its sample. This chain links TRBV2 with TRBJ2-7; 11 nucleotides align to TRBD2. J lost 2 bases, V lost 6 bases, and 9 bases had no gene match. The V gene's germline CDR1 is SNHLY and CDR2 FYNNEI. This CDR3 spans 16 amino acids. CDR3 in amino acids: CASRPEGLAETYEQYF. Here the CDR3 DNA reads TGTGCCAGCAGGCCAGAGGGACTAGCGGAAACCTACGAGCAGTACTTC.

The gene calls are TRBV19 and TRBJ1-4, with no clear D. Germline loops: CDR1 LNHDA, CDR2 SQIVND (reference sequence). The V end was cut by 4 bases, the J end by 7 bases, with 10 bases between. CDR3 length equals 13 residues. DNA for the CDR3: TGTGCCAGTAGTACCACTTATGGTGAAAAACTGTTTTTT. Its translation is CASSTTYGEKLFF.

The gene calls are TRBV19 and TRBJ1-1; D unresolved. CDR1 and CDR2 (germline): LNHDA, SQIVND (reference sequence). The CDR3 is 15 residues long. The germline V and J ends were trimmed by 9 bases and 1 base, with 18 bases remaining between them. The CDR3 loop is CASTSISGGNTEAFF. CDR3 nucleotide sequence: TGTGCCAGCACCTCGATCTCCGGAGGGAACACTGAAGCTTTCTTT.

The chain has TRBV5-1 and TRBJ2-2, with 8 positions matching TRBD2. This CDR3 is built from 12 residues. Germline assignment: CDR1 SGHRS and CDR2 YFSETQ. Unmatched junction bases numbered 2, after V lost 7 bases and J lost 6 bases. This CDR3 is CASSGGAGELFF. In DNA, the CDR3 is TGCGCCAGCTCGGGAGGGGCCGGGGAGCTGTTTTTT. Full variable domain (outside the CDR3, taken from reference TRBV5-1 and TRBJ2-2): KAGVTQTPRYLIKTRGQQVTLSCSPISGHRSVSWYQQTPGQGLQFLFEYFSETQRNKGNFPGRFSGRQFSNSRSEMNVSTLELGDSALYLCASSGGAGELFFGEGSRLTVL.

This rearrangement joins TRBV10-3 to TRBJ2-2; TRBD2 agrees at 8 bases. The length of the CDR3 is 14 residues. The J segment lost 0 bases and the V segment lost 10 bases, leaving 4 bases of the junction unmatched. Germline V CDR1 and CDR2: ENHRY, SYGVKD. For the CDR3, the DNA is TGTGCCACCGAGCGGGGGTCGAACACCGGGGAGCTGTTTTTT. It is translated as CATERGSNTGELFF.

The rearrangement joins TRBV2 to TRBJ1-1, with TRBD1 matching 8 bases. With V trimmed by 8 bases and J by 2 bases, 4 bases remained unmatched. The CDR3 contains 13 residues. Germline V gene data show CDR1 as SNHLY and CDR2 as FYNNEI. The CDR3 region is CASGGTGNTEAFF. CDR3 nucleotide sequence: TGTGCCAGCGGAGGGACAGGTAACACTGAAGCTTTCTTT.